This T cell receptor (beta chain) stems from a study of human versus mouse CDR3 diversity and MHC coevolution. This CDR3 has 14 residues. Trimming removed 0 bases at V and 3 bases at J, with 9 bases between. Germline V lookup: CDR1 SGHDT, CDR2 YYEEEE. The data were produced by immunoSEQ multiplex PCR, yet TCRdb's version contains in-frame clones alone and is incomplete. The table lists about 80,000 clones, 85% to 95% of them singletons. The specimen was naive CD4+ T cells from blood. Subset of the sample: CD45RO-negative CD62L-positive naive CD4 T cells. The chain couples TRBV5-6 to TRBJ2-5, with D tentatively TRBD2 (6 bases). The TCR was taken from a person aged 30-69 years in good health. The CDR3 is CASSLEGGEETQYF. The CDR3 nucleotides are TGTGCCAGCAGCTTGGAAGGAGGGGAAGAGACCCAGTACTTC.